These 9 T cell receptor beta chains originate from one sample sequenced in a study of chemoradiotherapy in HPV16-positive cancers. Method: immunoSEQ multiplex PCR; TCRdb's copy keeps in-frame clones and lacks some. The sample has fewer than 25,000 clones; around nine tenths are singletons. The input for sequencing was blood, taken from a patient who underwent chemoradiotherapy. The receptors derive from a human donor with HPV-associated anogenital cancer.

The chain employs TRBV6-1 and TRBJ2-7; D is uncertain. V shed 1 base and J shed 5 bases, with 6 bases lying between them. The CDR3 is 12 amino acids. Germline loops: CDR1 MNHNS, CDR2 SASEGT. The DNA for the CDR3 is TGTGCCAGCAGTGAAGGCCTTAACGAGCAGTACGTC. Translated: CASSEGLNEQYV.

The CDR3 sequence is CASSELGSDYTEAFF. CDR3 DNA: TGTGCCAGCAGTGAATTGGGCAGTGACTACACTGAAGCTTTCTTT. This chain joins TRBV25-1 and TRBJ1-1, with D unclear. V gave up 1 base and J gave up 3 bases, with 12 bases separating them. CDR3 length: 15 residues. CDR1 and CDR2 (germline): MGHDK, SYGVNS.

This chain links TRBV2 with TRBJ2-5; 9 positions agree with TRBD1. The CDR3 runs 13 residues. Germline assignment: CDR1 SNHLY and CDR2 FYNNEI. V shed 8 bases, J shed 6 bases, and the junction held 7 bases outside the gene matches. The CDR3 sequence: CASADRGGKTQYF. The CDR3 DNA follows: TGTGCCAGCGCGGACAGGGGAGGAAAGACCCAGTACTTC.

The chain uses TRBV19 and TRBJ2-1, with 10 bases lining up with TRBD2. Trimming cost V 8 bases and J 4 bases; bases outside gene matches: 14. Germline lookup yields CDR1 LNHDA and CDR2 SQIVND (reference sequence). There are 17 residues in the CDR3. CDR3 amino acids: CASGERGGRTLYNEQFF. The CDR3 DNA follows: TGTGCCAGTGGGGAGCGGGGGGGCCGAACGTTATACAATGAGCAGTTCTTC.

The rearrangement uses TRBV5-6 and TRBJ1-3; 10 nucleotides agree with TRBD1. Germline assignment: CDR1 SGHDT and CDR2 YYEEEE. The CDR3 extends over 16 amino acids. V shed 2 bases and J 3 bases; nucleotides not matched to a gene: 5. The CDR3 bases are TGTGCCAGCAGCTTCGACAGGGGGCGCATTGGAAACACCATATATTTT. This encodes CASSFDRGRIGNTIYF.

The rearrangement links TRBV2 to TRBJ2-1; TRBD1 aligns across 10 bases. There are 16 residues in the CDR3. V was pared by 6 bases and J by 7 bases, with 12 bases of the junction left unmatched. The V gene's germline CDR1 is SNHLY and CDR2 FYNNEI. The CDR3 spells CASRRTGTGVRNEQFF. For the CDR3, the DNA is TGTGCCAGCAGACGCACCGGGACAGGGGTAAGAAATGAGCAGTTCTTC. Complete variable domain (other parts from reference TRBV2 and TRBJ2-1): EPEVTQTPSHQVTQMGQEVILRCVPISNHLYFYWYRQILGQKVEFLVSFYNNEISEKSEIFDDQFSVERPDGSNFTLKIRSTKLEDSAMYFCASRRTGTGVRNEQFFGPGTRLTVL.

The CDR3 DNA reads TGTGCCAGCAGTGCCGGGACAGACTCTGGAAACACCATATATTTT. Translated, it gives CASSAGTDSGNTIYF. The V gene is TRBV6-1, the J gene TRBJ1-3; 7 nucleotides match TRBD1. The CDR3 contains 15 residues. Per the germline V gene, CDR1 is MNHNS and CDR2 is SASEGT. Trimming took 4 bases from V and 0 from J; bases not matched to a gene: 3.

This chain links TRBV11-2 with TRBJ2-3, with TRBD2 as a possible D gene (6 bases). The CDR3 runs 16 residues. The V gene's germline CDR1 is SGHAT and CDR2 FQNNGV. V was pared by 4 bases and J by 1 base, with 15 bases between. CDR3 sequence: CASSSEPTRGTDTQYF. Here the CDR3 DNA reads TGTGCCAGCAGCTCCGAACCGACTAGGGGCACAGATACGCAGTATTTT.

The CDR3 nucleotides are TGTGCCAGCAGCCCTACAGGGTTCAGGGACACCGGGGAGCTGTTTTTT. This codes for CASSPTGFRDTGELFF. The J gene is TRBJ2-2, the V gene TRBV5-8; TRBD1 is a possible D gene (6 bases). Trimming took off 4 bases at V and 3 bases at J, with 16 bases between the two ends. CDR1 is SGHTS and CDR2 is YDEGEE in the germline V gene. The CDR3 consists of 16 residues.